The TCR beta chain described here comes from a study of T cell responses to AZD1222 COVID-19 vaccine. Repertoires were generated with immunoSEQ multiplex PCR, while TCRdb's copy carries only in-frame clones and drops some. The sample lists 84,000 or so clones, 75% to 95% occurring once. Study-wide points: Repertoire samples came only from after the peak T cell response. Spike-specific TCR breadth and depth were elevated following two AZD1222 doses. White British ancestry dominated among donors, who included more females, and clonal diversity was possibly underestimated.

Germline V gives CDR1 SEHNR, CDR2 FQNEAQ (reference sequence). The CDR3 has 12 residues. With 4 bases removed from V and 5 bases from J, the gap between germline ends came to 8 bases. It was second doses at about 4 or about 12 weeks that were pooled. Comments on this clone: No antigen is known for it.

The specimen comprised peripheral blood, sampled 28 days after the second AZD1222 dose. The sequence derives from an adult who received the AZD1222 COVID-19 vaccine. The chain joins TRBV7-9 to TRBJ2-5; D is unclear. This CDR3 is CASSWTGETQYF. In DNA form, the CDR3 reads TGTGCCAGCAGCTGGACGGGCGAGACCCAGTACTTC.